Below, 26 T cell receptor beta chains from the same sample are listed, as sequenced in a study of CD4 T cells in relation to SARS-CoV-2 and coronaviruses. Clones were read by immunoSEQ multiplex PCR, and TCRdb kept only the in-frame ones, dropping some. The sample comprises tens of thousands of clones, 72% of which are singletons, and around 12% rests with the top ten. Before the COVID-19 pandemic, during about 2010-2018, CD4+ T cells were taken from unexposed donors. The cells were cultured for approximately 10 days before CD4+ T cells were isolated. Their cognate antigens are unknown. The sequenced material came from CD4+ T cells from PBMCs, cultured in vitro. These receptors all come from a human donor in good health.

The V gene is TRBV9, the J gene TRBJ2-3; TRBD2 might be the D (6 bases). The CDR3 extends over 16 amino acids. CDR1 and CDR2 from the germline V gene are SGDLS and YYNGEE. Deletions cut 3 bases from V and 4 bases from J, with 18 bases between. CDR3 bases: TGTGCCAGCAGCGCGGATCGGGAGTTGGGACCAGATACGCAGTATTTT. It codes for CASSADRELGPDTQYF.

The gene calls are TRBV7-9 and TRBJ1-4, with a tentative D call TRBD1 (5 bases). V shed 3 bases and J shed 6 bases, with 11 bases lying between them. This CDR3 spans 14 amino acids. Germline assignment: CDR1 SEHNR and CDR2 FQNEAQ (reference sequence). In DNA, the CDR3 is TGTGCCAGCAGCTTGTTGCAGGGCGATGAAAAACTGTTTTTT. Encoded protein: CASSLLQGDEKLFF.

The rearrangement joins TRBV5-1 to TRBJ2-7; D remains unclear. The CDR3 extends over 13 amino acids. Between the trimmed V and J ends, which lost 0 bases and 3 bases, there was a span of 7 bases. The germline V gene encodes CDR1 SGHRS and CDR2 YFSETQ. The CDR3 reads CASSLGLGYEQYF. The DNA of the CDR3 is TGCGCCAGCAGCTTGGGTCTGGGCTACGAGCAGTACTTC.

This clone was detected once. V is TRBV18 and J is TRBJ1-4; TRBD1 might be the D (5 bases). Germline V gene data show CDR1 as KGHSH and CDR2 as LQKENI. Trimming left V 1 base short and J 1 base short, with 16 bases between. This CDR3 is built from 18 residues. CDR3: CASSPLFKGRGTNEKLFF. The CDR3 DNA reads TGTGCCAGCTCACCACTTTTCAAGGGAAGGGGAACTAATGAAAAACTGTTTTTT.

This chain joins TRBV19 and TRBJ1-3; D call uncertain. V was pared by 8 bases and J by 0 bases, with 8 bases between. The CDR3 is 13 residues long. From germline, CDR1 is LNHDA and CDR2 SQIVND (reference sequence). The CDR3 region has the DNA TGTGCCAGTGGTCCCAACTCTGGAAACACCATATATTTT. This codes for CASGPNSGNTIYF.

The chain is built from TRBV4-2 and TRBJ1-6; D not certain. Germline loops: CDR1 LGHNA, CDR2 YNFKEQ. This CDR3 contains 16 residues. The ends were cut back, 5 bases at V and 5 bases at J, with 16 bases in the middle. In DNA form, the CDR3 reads TGTGCCAGCAGCTCATCGCAAGGAATTGATAATTCACCCCTCCACTTT. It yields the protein CASSSSQGIDNSPLHF.

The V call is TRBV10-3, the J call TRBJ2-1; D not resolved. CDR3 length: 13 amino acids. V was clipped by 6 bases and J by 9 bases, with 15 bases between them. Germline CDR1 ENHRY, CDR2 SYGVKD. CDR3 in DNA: TGTGCCATCAGAGCCGGGCCACAAACTGAGCAGTTCTTC. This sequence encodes CAIRAGPQTEQFF.

In nucleotides, the CDR3 is TGTGCCAGCAGCTCGACGGGAGGGGGCACTGAAGCTTTCTTT. Translated, it gives CASSSTGGGTEAFF. This chain connects TRBV7-2 to TRBJ1-1; TRBD1 is a possible D gene (6 bases). Germline V gives CDR1 SGHTA, CDR2 FQGNSA. The CDR3 is 14 residues long. V was trimmed by 4 bases and J by 4 bases, leaving 13 bases between them.

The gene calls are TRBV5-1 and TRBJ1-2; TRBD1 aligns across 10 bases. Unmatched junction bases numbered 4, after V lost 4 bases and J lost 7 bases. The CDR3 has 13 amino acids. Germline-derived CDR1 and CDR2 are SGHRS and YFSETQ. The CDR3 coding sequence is TGCGCCAGCAGCCGGGACAGGGGAGGTGGCTACACCTTC. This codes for CASSRDRGGGYTF. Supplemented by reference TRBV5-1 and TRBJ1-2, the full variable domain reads KAGVTQTPRYLIKTRGQQVTLSCSPISGHRSVSWYQQTPGQGLQFLFEYFSETQRNKGNFPGRFSGRQFSNSRSEMNVSTLELGDSALYLCASSRDRGGGYTFGSGTRLTVV.

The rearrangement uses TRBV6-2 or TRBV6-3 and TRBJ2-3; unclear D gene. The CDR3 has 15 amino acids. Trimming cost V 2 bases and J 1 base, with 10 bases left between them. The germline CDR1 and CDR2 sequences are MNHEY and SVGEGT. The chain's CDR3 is CASSYHGKCTDTQYF. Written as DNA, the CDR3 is TGTGCCAGCAGTTACCACGGTAAGTGCACAGATACGCAGTATTTT.

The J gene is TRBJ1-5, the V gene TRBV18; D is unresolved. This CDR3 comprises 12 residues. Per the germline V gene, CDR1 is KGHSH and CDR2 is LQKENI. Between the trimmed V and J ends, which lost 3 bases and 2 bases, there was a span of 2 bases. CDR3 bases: TGTGCCAGCTCACCCGGCAATCAGCCCCAGCATTTT. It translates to CASSPGNQPQHF.

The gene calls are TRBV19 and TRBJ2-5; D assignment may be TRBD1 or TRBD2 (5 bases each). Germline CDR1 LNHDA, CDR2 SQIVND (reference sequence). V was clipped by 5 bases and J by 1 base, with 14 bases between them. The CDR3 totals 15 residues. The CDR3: CASSLGTGLQETQYF. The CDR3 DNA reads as TGTGCCAGTAGTCTAGGGACCGGCCTCCAAGAGACCCAGTACTTC.

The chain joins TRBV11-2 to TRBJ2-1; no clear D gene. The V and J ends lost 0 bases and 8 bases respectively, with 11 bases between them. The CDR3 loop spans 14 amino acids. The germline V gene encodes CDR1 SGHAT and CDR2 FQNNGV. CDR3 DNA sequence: TGTGCCAGCAGCTTAGATCAGCCGCGAGATGAGCAGTTCTTC. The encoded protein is CASSLDQPRDEQFF.

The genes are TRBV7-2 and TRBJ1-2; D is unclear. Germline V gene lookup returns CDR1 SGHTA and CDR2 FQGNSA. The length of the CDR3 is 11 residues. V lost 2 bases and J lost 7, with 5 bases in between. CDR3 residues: CASSLLTGYTF. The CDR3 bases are TGTGCCAGCAGCTTATTAACTGGCTACACCTTC.

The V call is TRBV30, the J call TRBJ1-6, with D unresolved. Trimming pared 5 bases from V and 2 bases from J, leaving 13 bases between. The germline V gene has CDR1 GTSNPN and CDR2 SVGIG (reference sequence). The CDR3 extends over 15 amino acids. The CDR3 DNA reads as TGTGCCTGGGTGTCACAGAGCACCTATAATTCACCCCTCCACTTT. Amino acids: CAWVSQSTYNSPLHF.

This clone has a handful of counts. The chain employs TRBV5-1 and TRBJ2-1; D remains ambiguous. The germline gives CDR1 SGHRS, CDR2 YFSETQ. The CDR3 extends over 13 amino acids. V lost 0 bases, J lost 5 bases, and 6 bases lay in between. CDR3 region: CASSLELDNEQFF. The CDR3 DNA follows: TGCGCCAGCAGCTTGGAACTGGACAATGAGCAGTTCTTC.

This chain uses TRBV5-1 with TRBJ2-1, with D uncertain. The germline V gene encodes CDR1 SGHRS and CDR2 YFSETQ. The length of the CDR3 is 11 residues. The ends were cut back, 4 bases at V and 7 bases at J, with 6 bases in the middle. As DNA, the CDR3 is TGCGCCAGCAGCAATGAGAATGAGCAGTTCTTC. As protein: CASSNENEQFF.

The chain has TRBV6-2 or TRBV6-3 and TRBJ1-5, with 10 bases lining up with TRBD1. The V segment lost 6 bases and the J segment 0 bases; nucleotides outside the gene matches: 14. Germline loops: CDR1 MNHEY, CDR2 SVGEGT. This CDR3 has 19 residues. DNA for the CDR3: TGTGCCAGCAGCCACGTGATGACAGGGGGCTCTTTTAGCAATCAGCCCCAGCATTTT. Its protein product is CASSHVMTGGSFSNQPQHF.

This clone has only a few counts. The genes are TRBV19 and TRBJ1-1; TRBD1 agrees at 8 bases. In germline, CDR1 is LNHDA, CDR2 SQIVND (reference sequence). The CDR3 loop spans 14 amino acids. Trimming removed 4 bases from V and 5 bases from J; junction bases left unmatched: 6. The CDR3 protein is CASSTYRGLTEAFF. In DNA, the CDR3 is TGTGCCAGTAGTACCTACAGGGGGTTGACTGAAGCTTTCTTT.

The CDR3: CASSPAGGGGGGNTGELFF. The DNA of the CDR3 is TGTGCCAGCAGCCCCGCAGGAGGGGGCGGAGGGGGAAACACCGGGGAGCTGTTTTTT. This chain links TRBV5-4 with TRBJ2-2; D is perhaps TRBD1 (7 bases). The V gene lost 4 bases and the J gene lost 2 bases, with 24 bases spanning the gap. CDR3 length equals 19 residues. Per germline, CDR1 SGHNT and CDR2 YYREEE (reference sequence).

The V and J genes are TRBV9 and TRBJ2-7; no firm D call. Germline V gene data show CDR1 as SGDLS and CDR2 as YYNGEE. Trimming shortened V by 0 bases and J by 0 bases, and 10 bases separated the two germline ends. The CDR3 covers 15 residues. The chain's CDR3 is CASSVDGRSSYEQYF. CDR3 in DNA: TGTGCCAGCAGCGTAGATGGGCGGAGCTCCTACGAGCAGTACTTC.

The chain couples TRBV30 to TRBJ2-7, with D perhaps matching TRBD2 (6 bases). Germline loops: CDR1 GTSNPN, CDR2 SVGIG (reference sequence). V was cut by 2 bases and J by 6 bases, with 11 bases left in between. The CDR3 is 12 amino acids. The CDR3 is CAWSKRGGEQYF. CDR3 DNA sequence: TGTGCCTGGAGTAAAAGGGGAGGCGAGCAGTACTTC.

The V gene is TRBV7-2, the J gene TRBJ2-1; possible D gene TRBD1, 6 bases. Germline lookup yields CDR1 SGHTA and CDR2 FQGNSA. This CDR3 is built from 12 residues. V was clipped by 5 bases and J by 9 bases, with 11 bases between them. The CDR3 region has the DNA TGTGCCAGCAGCAACAGGGCTTCTGAGCAGTTCTTC. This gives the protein CASSNRASEQFF.

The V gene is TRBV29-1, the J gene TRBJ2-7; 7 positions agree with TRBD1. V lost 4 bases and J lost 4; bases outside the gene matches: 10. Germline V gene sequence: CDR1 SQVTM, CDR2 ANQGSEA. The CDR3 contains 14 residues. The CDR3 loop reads CSVGAADRRYEQYF. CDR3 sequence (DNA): TGCAGCGTTGGGGCGGCGGACAGGAGGTACGAGCAGTACTTC.

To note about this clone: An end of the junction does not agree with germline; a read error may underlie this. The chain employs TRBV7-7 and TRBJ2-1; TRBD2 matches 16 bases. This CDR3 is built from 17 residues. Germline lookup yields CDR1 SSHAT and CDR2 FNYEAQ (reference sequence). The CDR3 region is CASSVGTSGRAGNEQFF. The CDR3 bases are TGTGCTAGCAGCGTCGGGACTAGCGGGAGGGCCGGCAATGAGCAGTTCTTC.

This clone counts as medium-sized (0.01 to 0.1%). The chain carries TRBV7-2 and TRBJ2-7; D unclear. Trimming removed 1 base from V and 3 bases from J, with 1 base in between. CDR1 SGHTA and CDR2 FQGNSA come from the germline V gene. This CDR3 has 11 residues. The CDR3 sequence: CASSLVYEQYF. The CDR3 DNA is TGTGCCAGCAGCTTAGTCTACGAGCAGTACTTC. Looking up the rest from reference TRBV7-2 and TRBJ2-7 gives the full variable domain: GAGVSQSPSNKVTEKGKDVELRCDPISGHTALYWYRQSLGQGLEFLIYFQGNSAPDKSGLPSDRFSAERTGGSVSTLTIQRTQQEDSAVYLCASSLVYEQYFGPGTRLTVT.